The 32 T cell receptor beta chains below were found in one sample sequenced in a study of blood T cell repertoires in COVID-19. Generated by immunoSEQ multiplex PCR, the TCRdb table keeps only in-frame clones and is missing some. Among about 250,000 clones listed, 88% were seen once. Sequenced material: peripheral blood. The receptors were gathered from a woman aged 40 to 49 who had recovered from COVID-19.

The gene calls are TRBV13 and TRBJ2-3; 9 nucleotides agree with TRBD2. CDR3 length: 15 amino acids. After removal of 5 bases from V and 1 base from J, the junction contained 4 bases not matched to a gene. From germline, CDR1 is PRHDT and CDR2 FYEKMQ (reference sequence). CDR3: CASSPRTSGTDTQYF. The CDR3 DNA reads TGTGCCAGCAGCCCACGGACTAGCGGCACAGATACGCAGTATTTT. The entire variable domain, with the rest obtained from reference TRBV13 and TRBJ2-3, is as follows: AAGVIQSPRHLIKEKRETATLKCYPIPRHDTVYWYQQGPGQDPQFLISFYEKMQSDKGSIPDRFSAQQFSDYHSELNMSSLELGDSALYFCASSPRTSGTDTQYFGPGTRLTVL.

This chain connects TRBV7-8 to TRBJ2-1; TRBD2 agrees at 10 bases. Germline V CDR1 and CDR2: SGHVS, FQNEAQ. With V trimmed by 5 bases and J by 8 bases, 12 bases remained unmatched. The CDR3 runs 16 residues. Here the CDR3 reads CASSPLGQREGDEQFF. The CDR3 DNA follows: TGTGCCAGCAGCCCCCTAGGCCAGCGGGAGGGGGATGAGCAGTTCTTC.

The rearrangement links TRBV7-2 to TRBJ2-3, with 7 bases that match TRBD2. The CDR3 covers 12 residues. The V gene's germline CDR1 is SGHTA and CDR2 FQGNSA. J gave up 11 bases and V 5 bases, and 7 bases lay outside the gene matches. The CDR3 coding sequence is TGTGCCAGCAGCCCATCCTGGGGGGGGCAGTATTTT. Its translation is CASSPSWGGQYF.

The V and J genes are TRBV7-2 and TRBJ2-7, with 8 bases fitting TRBD2. Germline trimming cut 5 bases from V and 7 bases from J; bases unmatched to any gene: 13. From germline, CDR1 is SGHTA and CDR2 FQGNSA. This CDR3 comprises 15 residues. The CDR3 coding sequence is TGTGCCAGCAGCCCCATGACGGGACTAGTGGGGGAGCAGTACTTC. This sequence encodes CASSPMTGLVGEQYF. Based on the CDR3 plus reference TRBV7-2 and TRBJ2-7, the full variable domain is GAGVSQSPSNKVTEKGKDVELRCDPISGHTALYWYRQSLGQGLEFLIYFQGNSAPDKSGLPSDRFSAERTGGSVSTLTIQRTQQEDSAVYLCASSPMTGLVGEQYFGPGTRLTVT.

This sequence joins TRBV7-2 and TRBJ2-1, with TRBD1 identical over 9 bases. Germline V gives CDR1 SGHTA, CDR2 FQGNSA. CDR3 length equals 14 residues. The junction had 5 bases not matched to a gene; V was cut back by 5 bases and J by 6 bases. The CDR3 bases are TGTGCCAGCAGCCGGGACAGGGCTGGCAATGAGCAGTTCTTC. Translating gives CASSRDRAGNEQFF.

This chain connects TRBV29-1 to TRBJ1-2, with D perhaps matching TRBD1 (6 bases). The CDR3 spans 12 residues. Trimming cost V 5 bases and J 7 bases, with 14 bases left between them. Germline CDR1 and CDR2: SQVTM and ANQGSEA. CDR3 in amino acids: CSVNRDGGGYTF. The CDR3 DNA reads TGCAGCGTTAACAGGGATGGGGGTGGCTACACCTTC.

This clone was seen only once. The V gene is TRBV15, the J gene TRBJ1-1, with D possibly being TRBD1 (5 bases). Per germline, CDR1 LNHNV and CDR2 YYDKDF (reference sequence). CDR3 length: 14 amino acids. The ends were cut back, 3 bases at V and 3 bases at J, with 11 bases in the middle. The DNA for the CDR3 is TGTGCCACCAGCAGGGGGCGCTGGGACACTGAAGCTTTCTTT. Its translation is CATSRGRWDTEAFF.

The V gene is TRBV5-4, the J gene TRBJ1-6; a possible D gene is TRBD1 (5 bases). The V end lost 4 bases, the J end lost 9 bases, and 11 bases lay between the germline ends. The CDR3 loop spans 13 amino acids. CDR1 SGHNT and CDR2 YYREEE come from the germline V gene (reference sequence). The CDR3 bases are TGTGCCAGCAGCCCCCGGCAGGGTTCACCCCTCCACTTT. Its translation is CASSPRQGSPLHF.

The J gene is TRBJ1-1, the V gene TRBV7-9, with TRBD1 matching 7 bases. The germline V gene encodes CDR1 SEHNR and CDR2 FQNEAQ (reference sequence). The junction had 7 bases not matched to a gene; V was cut back by 4 bases and J by 8 bases. The CDR3 spans 13 residues. Here the CDR3 reads CASSSWGTAEAFF. CDR3 sequence (DNA): TGTGCCAGCAGCTCTTGGGGGACAGCCGAAGCTTTCTTT.

The V call is TRBV6-5, the J call TRBJ2-1, with TRBD1 identical over 7 bases. Unmatched junction bases numbered 9, after V lost 6 bases and J lost 10 bases. The CDR3 length is 13 residues. The germline V gene encodes CDR1 MNHEY and CDR2 SVGAGI. The CDR3 DNA sequence: TGTGCCAGCAGAGCCCTGGACAGGCTGGAGCAGTTCTTC. Its translation: CASRALDRLEQFF.

The chain has TRBV7-9 and TRBJ1-1; D unclear. The V and J ends lost 5 bases and 8 bases respectively, with 15 bases between them. The CDR3 sequence is 13 residues long. Germline assignment: CDR1 SEHNR and CDR2 FQNEAQ (reference sequence). CDR3 nucleotide sequence: TGTGCCAGCAGCCCACCCGCGGGTGGGGAAGCTTTCTTT. Protein: CASSPPAGGEAFF.

This clone was picked up one time. The DNA for the CDR3 is TGTGCCAGCTCTACCCCCGGGACAGTCTCGCATGGCTACACCTTC. Encoded protein: CASSTPGTVSHGYTF. The chain carries TRBV7-9 and TRBJ1-2; 7 bases align to TRBD1. Germline V gene sequence: CDR1 SEHNR, CDR2 FQNEAQ (reference sequence). The CDR3 is 15 amino acids. The V gene end was trimmed by 8 bases and the J gene end by 6 bases; junction bases not matched to a gene: 15.

The chain is built from TRBV5-8 and TRBJ2-1; D remains unclear. This CDR3 region has 14 residues. The V gene's germline CDR1 is SGHTS and CDR2 YDEGEE. V lost 1 base to trimming and J lost 4 bases, with 9 bases between them. The CDR3 reads CASSLRSGYNEQFF. The CDR3 DNA reads as TGTGCCAGCAGCTTGAGGTCGGGTTACAATGAGCAGTTCTTC.

This chain links TRBV27 with TRBJ2-1, with D perhaps TRBD2 (6 bases). Trimming took off 2 bases at V and 4 bases at J, with 9 bases between the two ends. There are 14 residues in the CDR3. In germline, CDR1 is MNHEY, CDR2 SMNVEV (reference sequence). The CDR3 here is CASSLGGLYNEQFF. The DNA for the CDR3 is TGTGCCAGCAGTTTAGGGGGACTTTACAATGAGCAGTTCTTC.

CDR3 nucleotide sequence: TGTGCCAGCGGGGGCAGCTTGGACTATGGCTACACCTTC. Protein product: CASGGSLDYGYTF. The V and J genes are TRBV12-3 or TRBV12-4 and TRBJ1-2; tentatively, D is TRBD1 (6 bases). This CDR3 is built from 13 residues. Trimming pared 8 bases from V and 3 bases from J, leaving 13 bases between.

The V and J genes are TRBV30 and TRBJ2-2, with D tentatively TRBD1 (5 bases). V gave up 0 bases and J gave up 7 bases, with 6 bases separating them. The length of the CDR3 is 12 residues. Germline V gives CDR1 GTSNPN, CDR2 SVGIG (reference sequence). The CDR3 sequence: CAWSVGVGELFF. The CDR3, as DNA: TGTGCCTGGAGTGTAGGGGTCGGGGAGCTGTTTTTT.

V usage is TRBV27 and J usage is TRBJ2-7; D might be TRBD1 (6 bases). Trimming shortened V by 5 bases and J by 2 bases, and 10 bases separated the two germline ends. CDR3 size: 13 residues. Germline CDR1 and CDR2: MNHEY and SMNVEV (reference sequence). CDR3 residues: CASSPTGPYEQYF. The CDR3 DNA reads as TGTGCCAGCAGTCCAACAGGGCCCTACGAGCAGTACTTC.

The chain carries TRBV5-4 and TRBJ1-3; no definite D call. CDR1 and CDR2 from the germline V gene are SGHNT and YYREEE (reference sequence). The V gene lost 0 bases and the J gene lost 4 bases, with 5 bases spanning the gap. This CDR3 spans 13 amino acids. CDR3 amino acids: CASSLAGGNTIYF. The CDR3 region has the DNA TGTGCCAGCAGCTTGGCCGGGGGAAACACCATATATTTT.

This chain connects TRBV5-4 to TRBJ2-5, with a possible D match to TRBD2 (5 bases). V was trimmed by 2 bases and J by 5 bases, leaving 10 bases between them. This CDR3 contains 13 residues. Germline CDR1 reads SGHNT; CDR2 reads YYREEE (reference sequence). The DNA of the CDR3 is TGTGCCAGCAGCTTACTGGGAGAGGAGACCCAGTACTTC. Protein sequence: CASSLLGEETQYF.

V is TRBV9 and J is TRBJ2-1; D not resolved. Germline CDR1 reads SGDLS; CDR2 reads YYNGEE. There are 13 residues in the CDR3. V lost 3 bases and J 10 bases, leaving 14 bases between the germline ends. CDR3 loop: CASSGGSPWEQFF. In nucleotides, the CDR3 is TGTGCCAGCAGCGGCGGCTCGCCGTGGGAGCAGTTCTTC.

The chain uses TRBV2 and TRBJ2-2; D not certain. The CDR3 is 14 amino acids. Trimming shortened V by 7 bases and J by 0 bases, and 9 bases separated the two germline ends. Per germline, CDR1 SNHLY and CDR2 FYNNEI. CDR3 nucleotides: TGTGCCAGCACCCCGTCCGCGAACACCGGGGAGCTGTTTTTT. It codes for CASTPSANTGELFF.

V gene TRBV29-1 combines with J gene TRBJ2-1; TRBD1 is a possible D gene (6 bases). CDR3 size: 12 residues. Deletions cut 3 bases from V and 10 bases from J, with 13 bases between. Germline loops: CDR1 SQVTM, CDR2 ANQGSEA. The CDR3 loop reads CSVERGSREQFF. CDR3 DNA sequence: TGCAGCGTTGAGAGGGGGAGCAGGGAGCAGTTCTTC.

The chain uses TRBV7-9 and TRBJ2-1; 9 bases fit TRBD2. From germline, CDR1 is SEHNR and CDR2 FQNEAQ (reference sequence). Losses at the gene ends were 5 bases for V and 0 bases for J; bases not matched to a gene: 8. The CDR3 extends over 17 amino acids. The CDR3 DNA reads TGTGCCAGCAGCCCCCGACTAGCGGACAGCTCCTACAATGAGCAGTTCTTC. Protein sequence: CASSPRLADSSYNEQFF.

This clone was found once. The genes are TRBV19 and TRBJ1-2; no definite D call. The CDR3 length is 16 residues. Germline loops: CDR1 LNHDA, CDR2 SQIVND (reference sequence). V lost 10 bases and J 2 bases, leaving 23 bases between the germline ends. The CDR3 nucleotides are TGTGCCACCTCCCCGGGAACGACGGCCCTAAACTATGGCTACACCTTC. It translates to CATSPGTTALNYGYTF.

The rearrangement uses TRBV6-1 and TRBJ2-4, with 7 positions matching TRBD1. This CDR3 spans 17 amino acids. Germline V gives CDR1 MNHNS, CDR2 SASEGT. J was trimmed by 0 bases and V by 3 bases; bases with no gene match: 8. The CDR3 coding sequence is TGTGCCAGCAGTGAGAAACAGGGGATAATAGCCAAAAACATTCAGTACTTC. This translates into CASSEKQGIIAKNIQYF.

The gene calls are TRBV3-1 (or the pseudogene TRBV3-2) and TRBJ2-4, with TRBD2 identical over 16 bases. The CDR3 contains 22 residues. In germline, CDR1 is LGHDT, CDR2 YNNKEL (reference sequence). Trimming cost V 0 bases and J 1 base; bases outside gene matches: 12. The CDR3 here is CASSQDGGLAGGPGWAKNIQYF. In nucleotides, the CDR3 is TGTGCCAGCAGCCAAGATGGGGGACTAGCGGGAGGGCCTGGTTGGGCCAAAAACATTCAGTACTTC.

This rearrangement joins TRBV25-1 to TRBJ1-6; 8 bases align to TRBD1. Trimming removed 7 bases from V and 10 bases from J; junction bases left unmatched: 6. The CDR3 runs to 13 residues. CDR1 and CDR2 from the germline V gene are MGHDK and SYGVNS. CDR3 in DNA: TGTGCCAGCACCGTAACAGGGGGATCACCCCTCCACTTT. Its translation is CASTVTGGSPLHF.

The V and J genes are TRBV12-3 or TRBV12-4 and TRBJ2-1; maybe TRBD2 (5 bases). V was clipped by 5 bases and J by 10 bases, with 15 bases between them. The CDR3 loop spans 13 amino acids. The CDR3 spells CASSNGLGREQFF. As DNA, the CDR3 is TGTGCCAGCAGTAACGGACTGGGTAGGGAGCAGTTCTTC.

The chain is built from TRBV6-2 or TRBV6-3 and TRBJ2-1; 11 nucleotides line up with TRBD2. With V trimmed by 2 bases and J by 5 bases, 2 bases remained unmatched. Germline V CDR1 and CDR2: MNHEY, SVGEGT. This CDR3 contains 15 residues. The CDR3, as DNA: TGTGCCAGCAGTTACGGGACTAGCGGAAACAATGAGCAGTTCTTC. Protein: CASSYGTSGNNEQFF.

The chain employs TRBV5-6 and TRBJ2-5; 10 nucleotides align to TRBD2. CDR1 is SGHDT and CDR2 is YYEEEE in the germline V gene. Trimming at V came to 2 bases and at J to 5 bases, leaving 9 bases not matched to a gene. This CDR3 has 16 amino acids. The CDR3 DNA follows: TGTGCCAGCAGCTTACTAGCGGGAAGGGGTTGGGAGACCCAGTACTTC. Its protein is CASSLLAGRGWETQYF.

The CDR3, as DNA: TGTGCCAGCAGCTTGATTGGCAGGCGGAACACTGAAGCTTTCTTT. It is translated as CASSLIGRRNTEAFF. This rearrangement joins TRBV5-4 to TRBJ1-1; D ambiguous. Trimming left V 1 base short and J 1 base short, with 11 bases between. CDR1 is SGHNT and CDR2 is YYREEE in the germline V gene (reference sequence). This CDR3 contains 15 residues.

This clone occurred once. The chain combines TRBV27 with TRBJ2-2; 7 bases align to TRBD2. The CDR3 sequence is 16 residues long. V shed 1 base and J 1 base; nucleotides not matched to a gene: 3. The germline gives CDR1 MNHEY, CDR2 SMNVEV (reference sequence). The CDR3 reads CASSLWASGNTGELFF. CDR3 nucleotide sequence: TGTGCCAGCAGTTTATGGGCTAGCGGGAACACCGGGGAGCTGTTTTTT.